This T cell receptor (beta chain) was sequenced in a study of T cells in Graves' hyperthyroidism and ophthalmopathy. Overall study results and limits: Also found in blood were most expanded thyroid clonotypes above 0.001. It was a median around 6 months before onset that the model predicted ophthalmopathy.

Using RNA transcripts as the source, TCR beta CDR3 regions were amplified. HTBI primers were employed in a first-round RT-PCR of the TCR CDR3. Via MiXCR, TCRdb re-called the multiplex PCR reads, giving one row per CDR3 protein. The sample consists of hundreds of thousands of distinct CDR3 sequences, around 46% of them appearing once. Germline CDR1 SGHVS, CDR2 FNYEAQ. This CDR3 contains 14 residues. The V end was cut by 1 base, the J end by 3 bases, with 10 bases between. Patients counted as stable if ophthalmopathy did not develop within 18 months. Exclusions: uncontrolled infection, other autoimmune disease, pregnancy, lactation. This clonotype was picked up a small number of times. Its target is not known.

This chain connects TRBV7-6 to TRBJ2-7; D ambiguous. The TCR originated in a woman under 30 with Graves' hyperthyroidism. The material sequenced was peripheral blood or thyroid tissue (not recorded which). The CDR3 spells CASSLEPTIYEQYF. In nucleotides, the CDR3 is TGTGCCAGCAGCTTAGAACCGACCATCTACGAGCAGTACTTC.